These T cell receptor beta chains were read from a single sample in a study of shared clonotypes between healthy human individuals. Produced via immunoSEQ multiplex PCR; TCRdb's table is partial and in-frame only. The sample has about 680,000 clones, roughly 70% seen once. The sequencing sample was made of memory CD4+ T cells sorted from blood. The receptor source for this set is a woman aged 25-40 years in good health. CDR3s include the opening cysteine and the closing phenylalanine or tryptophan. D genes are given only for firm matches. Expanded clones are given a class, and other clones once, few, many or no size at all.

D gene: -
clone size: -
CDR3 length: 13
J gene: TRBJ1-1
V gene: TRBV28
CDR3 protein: CASSDYRALTAFF
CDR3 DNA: TGTGCCAGCAGTGATTACAGGGCGCTAACGGCTTTCTTT

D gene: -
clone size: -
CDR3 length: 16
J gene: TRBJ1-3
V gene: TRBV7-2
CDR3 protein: CASSRQATYSGNTIYF
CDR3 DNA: TGTGCCAGCAGCCGACAGGCCACCTACTCTGGAAACACCATATATTTT

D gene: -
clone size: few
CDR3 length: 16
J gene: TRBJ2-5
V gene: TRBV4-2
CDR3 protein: CASSRKAAGDWETQYF
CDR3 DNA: TGTGCCAGCAGCCGGAAGGCGGCTGGGGACTGGGAGACCCAGTACTTC

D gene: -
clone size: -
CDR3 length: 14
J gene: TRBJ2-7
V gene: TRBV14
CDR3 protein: CASSQDADGGEQYF
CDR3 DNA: TGTGCCAGCAGCCAAGATGCGGACGGTGGCGAGCAGTACTTC

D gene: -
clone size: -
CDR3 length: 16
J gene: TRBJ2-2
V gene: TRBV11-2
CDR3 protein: CASSTIRDKRTGELFF
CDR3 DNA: TGTGCCAGCAGCACCATTCGGGACAAGAGAACCGGGGAGCTGTTTTTT

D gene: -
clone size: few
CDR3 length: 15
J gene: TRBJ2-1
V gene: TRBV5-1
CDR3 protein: CASSLPTTRQNEQFF
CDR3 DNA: TGCGCCAGCAGCTTACCCACGACTAGACAGAATGAGCAGTTCTTC

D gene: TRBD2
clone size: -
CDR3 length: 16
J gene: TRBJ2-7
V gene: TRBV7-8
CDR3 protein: CASSLGGLAGEYEQYF
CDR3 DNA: TGTGCCAGCAGCTTAGGCGGACTAGCGGGAGAATACGAGCAGTACTTC

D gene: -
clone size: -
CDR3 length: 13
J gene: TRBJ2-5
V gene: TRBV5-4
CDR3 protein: CASSFSEGETQYF
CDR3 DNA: TGTGCCAGCAGCTTCAGTGAAGGGGAGACCCAGTACTTC

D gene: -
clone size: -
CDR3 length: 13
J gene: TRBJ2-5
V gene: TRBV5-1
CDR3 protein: CASSKLEWETQYF
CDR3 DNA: TGCGCCAGCAGCAAACTAGAGTGGGAGACCCAGTACTTC

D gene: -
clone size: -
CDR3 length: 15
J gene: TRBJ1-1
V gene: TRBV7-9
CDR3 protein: CASSPSSRMGTEAFF
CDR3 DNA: TGTGCCAGCAGCCCTAGCTCCAGGATGGGGACTGAAGCTTTCTTT

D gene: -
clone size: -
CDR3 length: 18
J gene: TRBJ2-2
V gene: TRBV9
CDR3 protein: CASSVESPGGLDTGELFF
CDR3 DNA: TGTGCCAGCAGCGTAGAATCCCCAGGAGGGTTGGACACCGGGGAGCTGTTTTTT

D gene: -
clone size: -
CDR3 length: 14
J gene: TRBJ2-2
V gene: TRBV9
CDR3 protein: CASSAFSPTGELFF
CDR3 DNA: TGTGCCAGCAGCGCCTTTTCGCCCACCGGGGAGCTGTTTTTT

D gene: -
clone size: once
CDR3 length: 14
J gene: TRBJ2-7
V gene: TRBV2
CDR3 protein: CASSEGSRRSEQYF
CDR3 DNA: TGTGCCAGCAGTGAAGGGTCCAGGAGGAGCGAGCAGTACTTC

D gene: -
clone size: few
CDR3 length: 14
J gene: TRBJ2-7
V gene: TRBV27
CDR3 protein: CASSETGTSYEQYF
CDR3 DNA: TGTGCCAGTAGTGAAACAGGGACTTCCTACGAGCAGTACTTC

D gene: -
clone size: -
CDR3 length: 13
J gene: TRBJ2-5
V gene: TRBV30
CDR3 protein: CAWSVGPNSQQYF
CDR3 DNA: TGTGCCTGGAGCGTAGGACCGAACTCTCAGCAGTACTTC

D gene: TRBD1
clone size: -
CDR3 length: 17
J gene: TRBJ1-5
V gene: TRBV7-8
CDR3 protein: CASSKRGTGANNQPQHF
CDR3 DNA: TGTGCCAGCAGTAAAAGAGGGACAGGGGCGAACAATCAGCCCCAGCATTTT

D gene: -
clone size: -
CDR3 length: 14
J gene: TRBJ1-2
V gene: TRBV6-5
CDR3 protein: CASSYQGVNYGYTF
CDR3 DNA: TGTGCCAGCAGTTACCAAGGGGTTAACTATGGCTACACCTTC

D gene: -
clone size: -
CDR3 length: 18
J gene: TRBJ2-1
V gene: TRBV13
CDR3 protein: CASRGRQGTSPSYNEQFF
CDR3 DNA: TGTGCCAGCAGAGGTAGGCAGGGGACTTCCCCCTCCTACAATGAGCAGTTCTTC

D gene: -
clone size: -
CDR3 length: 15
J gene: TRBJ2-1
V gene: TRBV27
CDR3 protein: CASSLEATAYNEQFF
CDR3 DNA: TGTGCCAGCAGTTTAGAAGCGACAGCCTACAATGAGCAGTTCTTC

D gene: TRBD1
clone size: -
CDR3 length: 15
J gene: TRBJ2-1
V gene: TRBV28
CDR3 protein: CAIGTGGVSYNEQFF
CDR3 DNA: TGTGCCATCGGGACAGGAGGGGTCTCCTACAATGAGCAGTTCTTC

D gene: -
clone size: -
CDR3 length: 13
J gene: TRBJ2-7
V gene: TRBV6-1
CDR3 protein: CASITPGQGEQYF
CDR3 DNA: TGTGCCAGCATTACGCCGGGCCAGGGCGAGCAGTACTTC

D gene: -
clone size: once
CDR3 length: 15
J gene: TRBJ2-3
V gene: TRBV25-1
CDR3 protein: CASSLGGGSTDTQYF
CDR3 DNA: TGTGCCAGCTCCCTAGGCGGCGGGAGCACAGATACGCAGTATTTT

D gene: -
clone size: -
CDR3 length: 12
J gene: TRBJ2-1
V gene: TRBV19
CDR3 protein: CASSTEGNEQFF
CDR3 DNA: TGTGCCAGTAGTACGGAAGGCAATGAGCAGTTCTTC

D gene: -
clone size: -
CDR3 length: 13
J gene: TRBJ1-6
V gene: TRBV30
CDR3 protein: CAWSVQGSSPLHF
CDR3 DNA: TGTGCCTGGAGTGTACAGGGTTCATCTCCCCTCCACTTT

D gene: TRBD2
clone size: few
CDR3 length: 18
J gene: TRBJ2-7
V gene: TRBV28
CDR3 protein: CASTVTSGRGGGSYEQYF
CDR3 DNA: TGTGCCAGCACCGTGACTAGCGGGAGAGGGGGGGGCTCCTACGAGCAGTACTTC

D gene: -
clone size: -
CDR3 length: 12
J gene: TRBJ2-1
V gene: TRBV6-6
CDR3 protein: CASSTSSNEQFF
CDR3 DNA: TGTGCCAGCAGTACTAGCAGCAATGAGCAGTTCTTC

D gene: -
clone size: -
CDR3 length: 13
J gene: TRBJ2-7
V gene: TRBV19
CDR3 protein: CASSSGRFYEQYF
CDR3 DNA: TGTGCCAGTAGTTCCGGGAGATTCTACGAGCAGTACTTC

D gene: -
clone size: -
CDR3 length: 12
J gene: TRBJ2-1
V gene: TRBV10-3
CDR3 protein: CAIWAGMNEQFF
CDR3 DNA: TGTGCCATCTGGGCGGGAATGAATGAGCAGTTCTTC

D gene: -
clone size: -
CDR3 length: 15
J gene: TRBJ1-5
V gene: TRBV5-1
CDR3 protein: CASRWGAAGNQPQHF
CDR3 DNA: TGCGCCAGCAGGTGGGGGGCGGCGGGCAATCAGCCCCAGCATTTT

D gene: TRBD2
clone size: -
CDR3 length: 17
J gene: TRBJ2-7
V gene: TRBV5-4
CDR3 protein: CASSQAWGGPGSYEQYF
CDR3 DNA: TGTGCCAGCAGCCAAGCCTGGGGAGGGCCCGGCTCCTACGAGCAGTACTTC

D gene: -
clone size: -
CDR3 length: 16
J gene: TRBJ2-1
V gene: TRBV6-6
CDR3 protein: CASSSPMAGRYNEQFF
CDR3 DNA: TGTGCCAGCAGTTCGCCCATGGCGGGAAGGTACAATGAGCAGTTCTTC

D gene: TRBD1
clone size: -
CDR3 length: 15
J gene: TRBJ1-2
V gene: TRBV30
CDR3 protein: CAWSDPQGARFGYTF
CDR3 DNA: TGTGCCTGGAGTGATCCACAGGGGGCACGGTTCGGCTACACCTTC

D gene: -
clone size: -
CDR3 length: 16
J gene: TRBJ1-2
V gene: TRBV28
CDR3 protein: CASSLDGGSSQYGYTF
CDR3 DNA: TGTGCCAGCAGTTTAGATGGGGGATCCAGTCAATATGGCTACACCTTC

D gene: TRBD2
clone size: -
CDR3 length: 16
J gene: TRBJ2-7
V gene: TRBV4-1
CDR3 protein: CASSQDRSGRIYEQYF
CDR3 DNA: TGCGCCAGCAGCCAAGATCGAAGCGGGAGGATCTACGAGCAGTACTTC

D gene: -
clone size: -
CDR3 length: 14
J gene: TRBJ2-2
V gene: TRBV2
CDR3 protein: CASSDDGNTGELFF
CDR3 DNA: TGTGCCAGCAGTGACGACGGTAACACCGGGGAGCTGTTTTTT

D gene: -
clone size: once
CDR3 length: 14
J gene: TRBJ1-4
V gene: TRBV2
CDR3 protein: CASNVQGPNEKLFF
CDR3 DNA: TGTGCCAGCAACGTACAGGGACCTAATGAAAAACTGTTTTTT

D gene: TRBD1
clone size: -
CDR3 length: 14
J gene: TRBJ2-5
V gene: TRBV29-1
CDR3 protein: CSVERGTGQETQYF
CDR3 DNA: TGCAGCGTTGAAAGAGGGACAGGACAAGAGACCCAGTACTTC

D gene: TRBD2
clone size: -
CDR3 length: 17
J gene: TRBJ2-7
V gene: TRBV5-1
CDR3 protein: CASSPGGSSGRAYEQYF
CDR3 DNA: TGCGCCAGCAGCCCGGGGGGTTCTAGCGGGAGGGCCTACGAGCAGTACTTC

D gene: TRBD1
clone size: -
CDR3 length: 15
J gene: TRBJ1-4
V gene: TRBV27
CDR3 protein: CASSATGQGYEKLFF
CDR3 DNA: TGTGCCAGCAGTGCAACGGGACAGGGGTATGAAAAACTGTTTTTT

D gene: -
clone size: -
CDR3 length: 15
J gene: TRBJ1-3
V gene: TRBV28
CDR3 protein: CASSLPLRTKHTIYF
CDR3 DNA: TGTGCCAGCAGTTTACCCCTCCGGACAAAGCACACCATATATTTT

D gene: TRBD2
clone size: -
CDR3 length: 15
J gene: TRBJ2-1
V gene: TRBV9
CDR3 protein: CASSVVAGSYNEQFF
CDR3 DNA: TGTGCCAGCAGCGTAGTAGCGGGATCCTACAATGAGCAGTTCTTC

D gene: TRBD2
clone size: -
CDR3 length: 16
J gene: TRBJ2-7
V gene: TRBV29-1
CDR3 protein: CSVQVSAGGVSYEQYF
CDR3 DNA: TGCAGCGTTCAGGTTTCGGCGGGAGGAGTATCCTACGAGCAGTACTTC

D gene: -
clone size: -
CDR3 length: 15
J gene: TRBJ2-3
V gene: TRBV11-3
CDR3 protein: CASSMGQFSTDTQYF
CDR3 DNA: TGTGCCAGCAGCATGGGACAATTTAGCACAGATACGCAGTATTTT

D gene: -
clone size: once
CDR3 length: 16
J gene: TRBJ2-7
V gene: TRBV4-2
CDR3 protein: CASSQATGTYAYEQYF
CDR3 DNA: TGTGCCAGCAGCCAAGCCACGGGGACTTATGCCTACGAGCAGTACTTC

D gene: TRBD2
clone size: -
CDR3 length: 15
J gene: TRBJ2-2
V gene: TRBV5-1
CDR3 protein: CASSSSGSGTGELFF
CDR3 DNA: TGCGCCAGCAGCTCTAGCGGGAGTGGGACCGGGGAGCTGTTTTTT

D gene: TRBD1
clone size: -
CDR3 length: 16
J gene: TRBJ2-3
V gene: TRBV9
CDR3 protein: CASSISTGASTDTQYF
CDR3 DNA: TGTGCCAGCAGCATTTCGACAGGGGCGAGCACAGATACGCAGTATTTT

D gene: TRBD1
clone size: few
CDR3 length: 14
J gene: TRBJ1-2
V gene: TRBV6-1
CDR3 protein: CASSEYETGAGYTF
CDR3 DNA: TGTGCCAGCAGTGAATACGAGACAGGGGCTGGCTACACCTTC

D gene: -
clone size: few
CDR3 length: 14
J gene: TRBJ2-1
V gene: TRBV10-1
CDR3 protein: CASSGLGADNEQFF
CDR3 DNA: TGCGCCAGCAGTGGACTAGGCGCGGACAATGAGCAGTTCTTC

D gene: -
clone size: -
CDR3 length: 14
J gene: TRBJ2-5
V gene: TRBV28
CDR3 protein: CASSSYLKGETQYF
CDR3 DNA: TGTGCCAGCAGTTCGTATCTCAAGGGGGAGACCCAGTACTTC

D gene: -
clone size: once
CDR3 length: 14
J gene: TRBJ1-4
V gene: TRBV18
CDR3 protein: CASSRSQHNEKLFF
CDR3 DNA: TGTGCCAGCTCAAGGTCACAGCATAATGAAAAACTGTTTTTT

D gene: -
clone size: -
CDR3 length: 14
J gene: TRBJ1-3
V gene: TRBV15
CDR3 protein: CATSRPPDGNTIYF
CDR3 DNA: TGTGCCACCAGCAGACCACCGGATGGAAACACCATATATTTT

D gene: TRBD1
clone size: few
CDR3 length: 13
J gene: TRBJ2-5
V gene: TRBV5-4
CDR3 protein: CAFRDRVKETQYF
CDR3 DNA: TGTGCCTTCAGGGACAGGGTTAAAGAGACCCAGTACTTC

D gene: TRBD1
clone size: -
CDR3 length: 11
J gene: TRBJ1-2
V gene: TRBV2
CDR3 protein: CASRDRGGYTF
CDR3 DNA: TGTGCCAGCAGAGACAGGGGTGGCTACACCTTC

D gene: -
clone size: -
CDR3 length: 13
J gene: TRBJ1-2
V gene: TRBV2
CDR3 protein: CASRTTDRGGYTF
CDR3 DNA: TGTGCCAGCAGGACGACAGACCGAGGAGGCTACACCTTC

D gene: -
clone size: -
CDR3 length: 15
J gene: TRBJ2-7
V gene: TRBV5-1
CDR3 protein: CASSLVRGISYEQYF
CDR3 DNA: TGCGCCAGCAGCTTGGTACGGGGTATCTCCTACGAGCAGTACTTC

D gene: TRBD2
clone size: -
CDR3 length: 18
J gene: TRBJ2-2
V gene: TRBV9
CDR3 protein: CASSVRSGRAWYTGELFF
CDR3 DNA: TGTGCCAGCAGCGTAAGAAGCGGGAGGGCCTGGTATACCGGGGAGCTGTTTTTT

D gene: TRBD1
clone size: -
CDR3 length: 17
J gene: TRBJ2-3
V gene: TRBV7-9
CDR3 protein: CASSLKWTGLRPDTQYF
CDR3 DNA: TGTGCCAGCAGCTTAAAATGGACAGGGCTGCGCCCAGATACGCAGTATTTT

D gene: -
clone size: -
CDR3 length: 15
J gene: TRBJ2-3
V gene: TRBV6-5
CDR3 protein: CACRQYGTSTDTQYF
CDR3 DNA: TGTGCCTGCAGACAGTATGGAACGAGCACAGATACGCAGTATTTT

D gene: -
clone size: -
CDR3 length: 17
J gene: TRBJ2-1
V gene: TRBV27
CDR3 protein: CASSLYGSPRSYNEQFF
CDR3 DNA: TGTGCCAGCAGTTTATACGGGAGCCCTCGCTCCTACAATGAGCAGTTCTTC